This T cell receptor (beta chain) was sequenced during a study of shared clonotypes between healthy human individuals. Notes on the study in general: In contrast to clonotypes shared by all four donors, non-shared clonotypes had lower generation probabilities. Some naive CD4 clonotypes, approximately 4.5%, turned up in common across a few donors.

This CDR3 comprises 16 residues. Per germline, CDR1 SQVTM and CDR2 ANQGSEA. CD4+ cells yielded CD45RA+ naive and CD45RA-negative memory subsets. A remark on this clone: Its antigen is currently unknown. The junction and the germline gene differ at one end; a read error may be behind it.

Each subset's genomic DNA was split evenly across several immunoSEQ plates. The table came from immunoSEQ multiplex PCR; TCRdb's copy has only in-frame clones and leaves some out. The repertoire holds roughly 2.2 million clones, with less than 95% as singletons. The clonotype was recovered from a man between 18 and 35 years old in good health. Some clones in this sample may be carry-over from other donors' samples. The sequenced material came from naive CD4+ T cells from PBMCs. Subset in this sample: CD45RA+ positively selected. The chain employs TRBV29-1 and TRBJ2-5; 7 bases fit TRBD2. The CDR3 coding sequence is TGCAGCGTCGAAGTAGTGGGGGGAGGGCTAGGAGAGACCCAGTACTTC. Encoded protein: CSVEVVGGGLGETQYF. Complete variable domain (other parts from reference TRBV29-1 and TRBJ2-5): SAVISQKPSRDICQRGTSLTIQCQVDSQVTMMFWYRQQPGQSLTLIATANQGSEATYESGFVIDKFPISRPNLTFSTLTVSNMSPEDSSIYLCSVEVVGGGLGETQYFGPGTRLLVL.